This TCR beta chain was observed in a study of cytomegalovirus exposure and HLA in healthy donors. The study, taken as a whole, reports: The productive fraction for most TCR beta V segments was about 90% or about 30% in an earlier analysis. Rare TCR sequences dominated, though some public TCRs recurred in many donors. The availability of immune exposure information extended only to CMV serostatus.

About this clone: Its antigen is unidentified.

CDR3 length: 15 amino acids. Germline assignment: CDR1 MNHEY and CDR2 SVGAGI. V lost 5 bases and J lost 4; bases outside the gene matches: 9. The PCR was carried out with 60 Vbeta primers and 13 Jbeta primers. The repertoire was sequenced with immunoSEQ multiplex PCR; TCRdb's copy has only in-frame clones and lacks some. Counted here are over 100,000 clones, around 9% occurring once; the ten biggest clones make up 5.5%. Sequencing was performed on PBMCs. The receptor comes from a man between 35 and 55 years old in good health and CMV-seronegative. This sequence joins TRBV6-5 and TRBJ2-5; 8 bases match TRBD1. CDR3 coding DNA: TGTGCCAGCAGTCTAGACAGGGGTTTGTTAGAGACCCAGTACTTC. Its translation: CASSLDRGLLETQYF.